The clone carrying this T cell receptor (beta chain) has more than one count but fewer than ten. Its antigen is undetermined. The data are from a study of vaccination and CD4 T cells after COVID-19. Study-wide findings and caveats: Convalescent patients' vaccine-specific clones were spike mono-reactive in 304 of 307 cases. Median 86.3% of reactive clones detected in convalescent patients emerged only post-vaccination.

CDR3 length equals 13 residues. Germline trimming cut 3 bases from V and 4 bases from J; bases unmatched to any gene: 1. Germline V gene lookup returns CDR1 SNHLY and CDR2 FYNNEI. As for treatment: roughly 10-day PBMC culture with coronavirus spike peptide pools or control peptides (ViraFEST assay). With fresh IL-2 medium, half the medium was replaced on days 3 and 7. Researchers used the Oncomine TCR Beta short-read assay to sequence DNA from cultured CD4+ T cells. DNA came from CD4+ T cells after culture. MiXCR, run by TCRdb on the PCR reads, gives a single entry per CDR3 protein. This sample yields about 26,000 distinct CDR3 sequences, of which approximately 40% are seen a single time; around 9.9% belongs to the top ten.

The chain recombines TRBV2 with TRBJ1-2; 8 positions agree with TRBD1. The TCR sequence derives from a human donor who had recovered from COVID-19. The sample taken for sequencing was CD4+ T cells from blood, cultured in vitro. In nucleotides, the CDR3 is TGTGCCAGCAGTGATGGACAGGGCTATGGCTACACCTTC. Translated: CASSDGQGYGYTF.